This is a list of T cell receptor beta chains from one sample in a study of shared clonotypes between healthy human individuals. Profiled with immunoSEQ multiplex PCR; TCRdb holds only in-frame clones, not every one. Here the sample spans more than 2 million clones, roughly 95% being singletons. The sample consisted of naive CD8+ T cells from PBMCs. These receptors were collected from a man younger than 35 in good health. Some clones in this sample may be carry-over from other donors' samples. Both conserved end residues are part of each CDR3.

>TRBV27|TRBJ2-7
CASSPYRGSYEQYF
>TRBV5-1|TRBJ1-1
CASSQSHGTGSLYTEAFF
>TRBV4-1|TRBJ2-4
CASSLASAKNIQYF
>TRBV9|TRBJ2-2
CASSVTTGPGELFF
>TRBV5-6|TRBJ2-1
CASSLLADRGLRYNEQFF
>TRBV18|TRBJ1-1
CASSADRTEAFF
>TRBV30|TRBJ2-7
CAWTSRGKGAHEQYF
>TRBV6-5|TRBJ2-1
CASSPIAGVDNEQFF
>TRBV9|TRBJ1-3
CASSGRQGGNTIYF
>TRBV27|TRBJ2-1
CASSLPSARKYNEQFF
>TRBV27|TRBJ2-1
CASSPRGGRNNEQFF
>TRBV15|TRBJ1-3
CATSTRDSLPGNTIYF
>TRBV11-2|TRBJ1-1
CASSLIRTEAFF
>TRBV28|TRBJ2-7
CASSFRQGSYEQYF
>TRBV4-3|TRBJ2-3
CASSQQRDFPLQGTDTQYF
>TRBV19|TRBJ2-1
CASRDRTSGGLHYNEQFF
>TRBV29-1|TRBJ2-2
CSVPAAGGATGELFF
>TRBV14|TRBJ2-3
CASSPRTALTDTQYF
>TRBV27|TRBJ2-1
CASTYGTLSTEQFF
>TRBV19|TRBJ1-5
CASRAAGSNQPQHF
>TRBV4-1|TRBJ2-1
CASSQFRTSGRVHEQFF
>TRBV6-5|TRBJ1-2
CASSFTWTGIPYGYTF
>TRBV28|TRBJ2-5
CASRWALQETQYF
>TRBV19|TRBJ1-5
CASKRWDQPQHF
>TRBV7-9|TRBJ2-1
CASSHRGPSGGTYNEQFF
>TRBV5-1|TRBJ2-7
CASSWGTGDYEQYF
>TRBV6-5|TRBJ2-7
CASSRDSRYEQYF
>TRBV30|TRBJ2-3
CAWRYMDTQYF
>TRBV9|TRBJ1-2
CASSASDGLYGYTF
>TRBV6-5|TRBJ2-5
CASSYSIWGAQETQYF
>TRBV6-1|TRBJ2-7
CASTTDRGYEQYF
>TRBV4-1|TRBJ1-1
CASSQELFANILNTEAFF
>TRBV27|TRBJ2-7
CASSPRTGFYEQYF
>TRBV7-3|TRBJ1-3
CASFPGTDSGNTIYF
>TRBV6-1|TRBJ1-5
CASSEAWGEGALPNQPQHF
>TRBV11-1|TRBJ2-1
CASSHHRGSSYNEQFF
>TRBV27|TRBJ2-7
CASSLLGREEGEQYF
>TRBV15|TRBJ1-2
CATSTIESYGYTF
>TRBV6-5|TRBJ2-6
CASSPYRAGANVLTF
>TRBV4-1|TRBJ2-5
CASSQVVGGWETQYF
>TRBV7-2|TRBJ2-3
CASSSSLAAPDTQYF
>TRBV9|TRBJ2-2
CASSNGAGRRTGELFF
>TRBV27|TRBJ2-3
CASSLRSGPFRLTSGNTDTQYF
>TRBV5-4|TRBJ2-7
CASSSTSGPYYEQYF
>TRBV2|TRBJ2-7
CASSEKGTLQYF
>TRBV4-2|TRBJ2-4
CASSQDFREYGWGDIQYF
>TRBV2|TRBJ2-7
CASRTDQTDPTYEQYF
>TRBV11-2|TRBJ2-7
CASSPRAFHEQYF
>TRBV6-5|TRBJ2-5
CASSLPDQETQYF
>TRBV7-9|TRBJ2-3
CASSLGTAAGGPTDTQYF
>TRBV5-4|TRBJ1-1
CASSYNTGANTEAFF
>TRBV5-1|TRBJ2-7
CASSLLPGSDSYEQYF
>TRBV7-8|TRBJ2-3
CASSLVGTQYF
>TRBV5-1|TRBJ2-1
CASSLIANPSGLLGNNEQFF
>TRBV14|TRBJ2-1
CASSQDPWESSYNEQFF
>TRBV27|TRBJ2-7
CASSFSLANIYEQYF
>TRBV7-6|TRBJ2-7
CASSVGITGGRPYEQYF